This TCR beta chain was identified in a study of neoadjuvant anti-PD-1 for oral cavity cancer. Notes on the study in general: Higher pretreatment blood Treg/Th17 ratios correlated with higher pretreatment blood and lower post-treatment tumor TCRbeta clonality.

Time point meaning: after neoadjuvant nivolumab, at surgical resection. The CDR3 contains 12 residues. The ends were cut back, 3 bases at V and 7 bases at J, with 10 bases in the middle. Per germline, CDR1 KGHSH and CDR2 LQKENI. The assay was immunoSEQ multiplex PCR, and TCRdb's table has in-frame clones only and misses some. The data show about 13,000 clones, over 60% seen once. Regarding this clone: The antigen is undetermined.

Sequenced material: PBMCs, taken after nivolumab (anti-PD-1) treatment. The J gene is TRBJ2-7, the V gene TRBV18; D is perhaps TRBD1 (6 bases). The clonotype originates from a person between 35 and 79 years old with oral cavity squamous cell carcinoma. The CDR3, as DNA: TGTGCCAGCTCACCGGGGGCGGAAGAGCAGTACTTC. Residues: CASSPGAEEQYF.